This T cell receptor beta chain was obtained from a study of blood T cell repertoires in COVID-19. Study details: Sources were T cells, B-cell-depleted T cells, or PBMCs; the material itself was cDNA or gDNA.

V gave up 5 bases and J gave up 6 bases, with 10 bases separating them. The CDR3 is made up of 12 amino acids. This table comes from immunoSEQ multiplex PCR, and its TCRdb copy is limited to in-frame clones, with some not included. The sample carries roughly 300,000 clones, 89% recorded once. The J gene is TRBJ1-1, the V gene TRBV12-3 or TRBV12-4, with D tentatively TRBD1 (6 bases). The specimen sequenced was peripheral blood. This sequence originates from a man between 18 and 35 years old who had recovered from COVID-19. CDR3 protein: CASSTRQAEAFF. The CDR3, as DNA: TGTGCCAGCAGTACTCGACAGGCTGAAGCTTTCTTT.